This TCR beta chain was obtained from a study of CD8 T cells in ankylosing spondylitis. Findings and limits, study-wide: CD8+ cells made up the disease-linked clones, which were relatively rare in peripheral blood. About 8 highly homologous variants formed a TCR beta motif that appeared characteristic of ankylosing spondylitis blood. Certain motif variants had earlier been reported in reactive arthritis synovial fluid and blood.

The CDR3 contains 15 residues. The germline gives CDR1 SGHRS, CDR2 YFSETQ. Deletions cut 0 bases from V and 0 bases from J, with 8 bases between. As to this clonotype: Its target is unknown.

Making the TCR beta libraries involved quantitative 5'-RACE with molecular barcodes. TCRdb ran MiXCR on the 5' RACE reads and lists one entry per CDR3 protein. The repertoire holds roughly 250,000 distinct CDR3 sequences, with 8.6% as singletons. This TCR was sampled from a male donor with ankylosing spondylitis or in good health (not recorded which). The chain joins TRBV5-1 to TRBJ2-3; D remains ambiguous. Sequences were obtained from blood, either unsorted or a sorted T cell fraction (not recorded which). As DNA, the CDR3 is TGCGCCAGCAGCTTGGGGGCACCTAGCACAGATACGCAGTATTTT. It translates to CASSLGAPSTDTQYF.